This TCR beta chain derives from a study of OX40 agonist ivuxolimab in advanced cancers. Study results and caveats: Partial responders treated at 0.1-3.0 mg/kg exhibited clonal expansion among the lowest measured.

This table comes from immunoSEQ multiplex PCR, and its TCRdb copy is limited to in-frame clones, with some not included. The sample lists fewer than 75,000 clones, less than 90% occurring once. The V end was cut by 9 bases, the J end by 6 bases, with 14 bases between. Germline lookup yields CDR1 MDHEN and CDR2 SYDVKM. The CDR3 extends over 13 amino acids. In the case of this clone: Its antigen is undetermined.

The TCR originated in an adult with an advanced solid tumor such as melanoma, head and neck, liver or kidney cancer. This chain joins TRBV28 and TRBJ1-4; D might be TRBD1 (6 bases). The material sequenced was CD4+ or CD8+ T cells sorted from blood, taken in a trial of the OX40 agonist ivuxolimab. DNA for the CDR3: TGTGCCAGTAGTAGGGCAGGGGATGAAAAACTGTTTTTT. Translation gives CASSRAGDEKLFF.